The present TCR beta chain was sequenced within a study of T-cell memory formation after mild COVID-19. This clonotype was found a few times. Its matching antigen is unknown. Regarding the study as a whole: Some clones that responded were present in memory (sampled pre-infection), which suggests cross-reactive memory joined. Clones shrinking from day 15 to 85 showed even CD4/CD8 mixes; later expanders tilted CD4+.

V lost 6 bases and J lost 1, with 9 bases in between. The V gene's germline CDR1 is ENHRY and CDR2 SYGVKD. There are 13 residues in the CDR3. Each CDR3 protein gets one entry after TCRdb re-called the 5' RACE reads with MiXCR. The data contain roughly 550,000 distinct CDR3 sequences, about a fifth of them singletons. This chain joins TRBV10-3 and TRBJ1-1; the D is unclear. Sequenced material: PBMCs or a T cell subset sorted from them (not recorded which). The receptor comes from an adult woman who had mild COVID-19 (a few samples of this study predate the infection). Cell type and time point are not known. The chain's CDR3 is CAISITPNTEAFF. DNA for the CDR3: TGTGCCATCAGCATTACTCCGAACACTGAAGCTTTCTTT.